This entry lists 21 T cell receptor beta chains sequenced from one sample in a study of blood T cell repertoires in COVID-19. Sequencing was performed with immunoSEQ multiplex PCR; in TCRdb, only in-frame clones are kept and a portion is missing. The sample shows hundreds of thousands of clones, around 90% of them seen only once. The source material was PBMCs or T cells enriched from blood (not recorded which). Source of these receptors: a man aged 55-75 years who had recovered from COVID-19.

In this sample, this clone turned up a few times. This sequence joins TRBV29-1 and TRBJ1-3, with 10 nucleotides matching TRBD1. V shed 8 bases, J shed 2 bases, and the junction held 6 bases outside the gene matches. Germline V gives CDR1 SQVTM, CDR2 ANQGSEA. The CDR3 runs 14 residues. The CDR3 here is CSITDRGAGNTIYF. The CDR3, as DNA: TGCAGCATCACGGACAGGGGGGCTGGAAACACCATATATTTT.

The chain joins TRBV28 to TRBJ2-1; D is possibly TRBD2 (7 bases). In germline, CDR1 is MDHEN, CDR2 SYDVKM. CDR3 size: 13 residues. The ends were cut back, 11 bases at V and 2 bases at J, with 13 bases in the middle. The CDR3 sequence is CASGRGPYNEQFF. In DNA, the CDR3 is TGTGCCTCAGGGCGGGGGCCCTACAATGAGCAGTTCTTC.

CDR3 DNA sequence: TGTGCCAACAAGCAGAGCGGGAGGGCGGGGGAGCAGTACTTC. This encodes CANKQSGRAGEQYF. The rearrangement joins TRBV24-1 to TRBJ2-7; 10 bases fit TRBD2. The CDR3 is 14 amino acids. Trimming took 11 bases from V and 7 from J; bases not matched to a gene: 13. Germline loops: CDR1 KGHDR, CDR2 SFDVKD.

V is TRBV11-3 and J is TRBJ1-6; D is possibly TRBD1 (6 bases). In germline, CDR1 is SGHNT, CDR2 YENEEA. The V end lost 4 bases, the J end lost 7 bases, and 11 bases lay between the germline ends. The CDR3 length is 14 residues. The CDR3 loop reads CASSSQGNNSPLHF. The CDR3 DNA reads TGTGCCAGCAGCTCCCAGGGGAACAATTCACCCCTCCACTTT.

The V gene is TRBV7-2, the J gene TRBJ2-5; D is uncertain. In germline, CDR1 is SGHTA, CDR2 FQGNSA. Trimming pared 5 bases from V and 5 bases from J, leaving 15 bases between. The length of the CDR3 is 14 residues. This CDR3 reads CASSPRRSRETQYF. In DNA form, the CDR3 reads TGTGCCAGCAGCCCCCGGCGCTCCAGGGAGACCCAGTACTTC.

The gene calls are TRBV19 and TRBJ2-6; tentatively, D is TRBD1 (6 bases). Germline CDR1 is LNHDA and CDR2 is SQIVND (reference sequence). The CDR3 contains 18 residues. Trimming took off 7 bases at V and 0 bases at J, with 19 bases between the two ends. CDR3 sequence (DNA): TGTGCCAGTAATACTCCAGGGGAAGGATACTCTGGGGCCAACGTCCTGACTTTC. This sequence encodes CASNTPGEGYSGANVLTF.

V usage is TRBV29-1 and J usage is TRBJ2-1; 9 positions match TRBD1. CDR3 size: 16 residues. The germline CDR1 and CDR2 sequences are SQVTM and ANQGSEA. Trimming cost V 6 bases and J 2 bases; bases outside gene matches: 11. CDR3 DNA sequence: TGCAGCGTGAGCCCCGGGACAGGGACCCCCTACAATGAGCAGTTCTTC. It specifies CSVSPGTGTPYNEQFF.

The rearrangement joins TRBV3-1 (or the pseudogene TRBV3-2) to TRBJ2-3; 8 positions match TRBD2. V gave up 4 bases and J gave up 2 bases; unmatched junction bases: 5. Germline V gene data show CDR1 as LGHDT and CDR2 as YNNKEL (reference sequence). The CDR3 is 15 amino acids. CDR3 sequence reads: CASSLAGSPTDTQYF. DNA of the CDR3: TGTGCCAGCAGCCTAGCGGGAAGCCCCACAGATACGCAGTATTTT.

In nucleotides, the CDR3 is TGTGCCAGCAGTTACGTGGCGGGTAATGAAAAACTGTTTTTT. Its protein product is CASSYVAGNEKLFF. The V and J genes are TRBV6-6 and TRBJ1-4; D uncertain. Germline V gives CDR1 MNHNY, CDR2 SVGAGI (reference sequence). CDR3 length equals 14 residues. The V gene lost 2 bases and the J gene lost 4 bases, with 8 bases spanning the gap.

This chain links TRBV7-3 with TRBJ1-1, with a tentative D call TRBD1 (6 bases). V was pared by 6 bases and J by 0 bases, with 8 bases between. Per the germline V gene, CDR1 is SGHTA and CDR2 is FQGTGA. This CDR3 is 13 amino acids long. The DNA of the CDR3 is TGTGCCAGCAGTAAGGGGGTGAACACTGAAGCTTTCTTT. This encodes CASSKGVNTEAFF.

In its sample, this clone was seen a few times. The chain recombines TRBV5-1 with TRBJ2-1, with D maybe TRBD2 (6 bases). V dropped 6 bases and J dropped 4 bases, with 17 bases sitting between them. This CDR3 comprises 15 residues. The germline gives CDR1 SGHRS, CDR2 YFSETQ. Here the CDR3 reads CASNEEPGTYNEQFF. CDR3 DNA: TGCGCCAGCAACGAGGAACCAGGGACTTACAATGAGCAGTTCTTC.

The rearrangement joins TRBV4-2 to TRBJ2-3; 8 bases match TRBD1. Per the germline V gene, CDR1 is LGHNA and CDR2 is YNFKEQ. The CDR3 covers 16 residues. V lost 3 bases and J lost 0; bases outside the gene matches: 5. This CDR3 is CASSQRTGSSTDTQYF. Here the CDR3 DNA reads TGTGCCAGCAGCCAGCGGACAGGGTCTAGCACAGATACGCAGTATTTT.

This clone was recorded only once. This chain links TRBV4-1 with TRBJ2-1; D possibly corresponds to TRBD2 (6 bases). The V end was cut by 0 bases, the J end by 5 bases, with 8 bases between. Germline CDR1 MGHRA, CDR2 YSYEKL. CDR3 length equals 14 residues. The CDR3 nucleotides are TGCGCCAGCAGCCAAGAGCGGGGCCACAATGAGCAGTTCTTC. Its translation is CASSQERGHNEQFF.

The chain uses TRBV6-1 and TRBJ2-2; D is uncertain. The CDR3 spans 15 residues. Between the trimmed V and J ends, which lost 4 bases and 0 bases, there was a span of 9 bases. CDR1 MNHNS and CDR2 SASEGT come from the germline V gene. The CDR3 loop is CASSAVTSNTGELFF. The DNA for the CDR3 is TGTGCCAGCAGTGCGGTGACATCGAACACCGGGGAGCTGTTTTTT.

This chain connects TRBV5-1 to TRBJ2-7; TRBD2 is a possible D gene (5 bases). The germline V and J ends were trimmed by 9 bases and 4 bases, with 20 bases remaining between them. Germline V gene sequence: CDR1 SGHRS, CDR2 YFSETQ. The CDR3 covers 14 residues. Written as DNA, the CDR3 is TGCGCCACCCAGGAGGTCCCCGAGATGTACGAGCAGTACTTC. Translating it yields CATQEVPEMYEQYF. The full variable domain, rest sourced from reference TRBV5-1 and TRBJ2-7, is KAGVTQTPRYLIKTRGQQVTLSCSPISGHRSVSWYQQTPGQGLQFLFEYFSETQRNKGNFPGRFSGRQFSNSRSEMNVSTLELGDSALYLCATQEVPEMYEQYFGPGTRLTVT.

V usage is TRBV18 and J usage is TRBJ2-1, with 9 bases lining up with TRBD2. The junction had 20 bases not matched to a gene; V was cut back by 3 bases and J by 2 bases. The CDR3 spans 21 residues. The germline gives CDR1 KGHSH, CDR2 LQKENI. CDR3 nucleotide sequence: TGTGCCAGCTCACCTCGCATAACCGGGACTAGCCTCGAGTCCCCCTACAATGAGCAGTTCTTC. It translates to CASSPRITGTSLESPYNEQFF.

The chain combines TRBV4-2 with TRBJ1-1; tentative D call: TRBD1 (6 bases). The V and J ends lost 7 bases and 0 bases respectively, with 15 bases between them. The CDR3 extends over 15 amino acids. Per the germline V gene, CDR1 is LGHNA and CDR2 is YNFKEQ. The CDR3 protein is CASTGTRGMNTEAFF. The CDR3 DNA reads TGTGCCAGCACCGGGACAAGGGGGATGAACACTGAAGCTTTCTTT.

J is TRBJ2-5 and V is TRBV20-1; TRBD2 is a possible D gene (6 bases). The V end was cut by 3 bases, the J end by 4 bases, with 9 bases between. The germline V gene has CDR1 DFQATT and CDR2 SNEGSKA (reference sequence). This CDR3 region has 12 residues. CDR3 loop: CSASFGRETQYF. DNA for the CDR3: TGCAGTGCTAGTTTCGGGAGAGAGACCCAGTACTTC.

V gene TRBV5-8 combines with J gene TRBJ2-3, with a tentative D call TRBD2 (6 bases). V was pared by 4 bases and J by 6 bases, with 18 bases between. This CDR3 has 15 residues. The germline V gene has CDR1 SGHTS and CDR2 YDEGEE. This CDR3 reads CASSVAGGHGDTQYF. CDR3 bases: TGTGCCAGCAGCGTTGCCGGGGGTCATGGGGATACGCAGTATTTT.

The chain links TRBV14 to TRBJ1-2, with 8 bases identical to TRBD1. Losses at the gene ends were 3 bases for V and 3 bases for J; bases not matched to a gene: 9. This CDR3 is 16 amino acids long. CDR1 and CDR2 (germline): SGHDN, FVKESK. This CDR3 reads CASSHRGRGQDYGYTF. CDR3 bases: TGTGCCAGCAGCCACCGCGGCCGGGGACAGGACTATGGCTACACCTTC.

The V call is TRBV27, the J call TRBJ2-1, with 7 bases that match TRBD2. Germline CDR1 is MNHEY and CDR2 is SMNVEV (reference sequence). The CDR3 is 19 amino acids. Losses at the gene ends were 3 bases for V and 3 bases for J; bases not matched to a gene: 17. CDR3 DNA sequence: TGTGCCAGCAGTTTTTTGGCGGGGACTACGGAGAGACACTACAATGAGCAGTTCTTC. Protein: CASSFLAGTTERHYNEQFF.